The source of this TCR beta chain is a study of beta chain features in type 1 diabetes. Study-level points and caveats: The study found moderately but significantly shorter TCRB CDR3s in all four CD4+ subsets of Type 1 diabetes patients. A potential influence of HLA type upon TCRB rearrangement remained unresolved herein.

As every portion of the isolated RNA was reverse transcribed, the sequencing read expressed TCRB transcripts. TCRdb's table, derived via immunoSEQ multiplex PCR, lists solely in-frame clones and lacks some. The data contain 550,000 to 850,000 clones, 13% of them seen just once; the ten biggest clones take up 0.02% to 0.025%. Trimming removed 7 bases at V and 3 bases at J, with 16 bases between. CDR3 length: 14 amino acids. CDR1 and CDR2 from the germline V gene are SNHLY and FYNNEI. Comments on this clone: Its antigen is unidentified.

The rearrangement links TRBV2 to TRBJ2-7; D is perhaps TRBD1 (5 bases). The sequenced sample consisted of naive CD4+ T cells from blood. This receptor was identified in a man aged 18 to 35 with type 1 diabetes. In DNA form, the CDR3 reads TGTGCCAGCATAAGAGGTGACAGCCGCTACGAGCAGTACTTC. Translation: CASIRGDSRYEQYF.